This is a list of T cell receptor beta chains from one sample in a study of human T cells and chemical hapten exposure. TCRdb called the RACE reads again in MiXCR, with one record for every CDR3 protein. Of some 42,000 distinct CDR3 sequences in the sample, 8.5% to 10% were seen once. The sample was whole blood, taken in connection with sensitization to the hapten diphenylcyclopropenone (DPC). These receptors were taken from a woman in her thirties or forties with alopecia areata. Some clones in this sample may be carry-over from other donors' samples. Each CDR3 is given with its conserved first and last residue. The order of the fields is CDR3 protein, CDR3 DNA, clone size, V gene, D gene, J gene. D genes are given only for firm matches. Part of the rows lack a size; the others show once, few, many or a class for expanded clones.

CDR3: CASSPLSIPGANVLTF
DNA: TGTGCCAGCTCACCTTTATCCATACCTGGGGCCAACGTCCTGACTTTC
size: many
V: TRBV18
D: .
J: TRBJ2-6

CDR3: CSARDRGNNEQFF
DNA: TGCAGTGCTAGGGACAGGGGGAACAATGAGCAGTTCTTC
size: many
V: TRBV20-1
D: TRBD1
J: TRBJ2-1

CDR3: CASSQGLAGGIDEQYF
DNA: TGCGCCAGCAGCCAAGGACTAGCGGGGGGCATAGACGAGCAGTACTTC
size: many
V: TRBV4-1
D: TRBD2
J: TRBJ2-7

CDR3: CSARDRYGNRGKTYGYTF
DNA: TGCAGTGCTAGAGATCGTTATGGGAACAGAGGAAAAACCTATGGCTACACCTTC
size: many
V: TRBV20-1
D: .
J: TRBJ1-2

CDR3: CASSIGGTNTGELFF
DNA: TGTGCCAGTAGTATAGGAGGGACGAACACCGGGGAGCTGTTTTTT
size: many
V: TRBV19
D: .
J: TRBJ2-2

CDR3: CASSDSPGNSPLHF
DNA: TGTGCCAGCAGTGACTCGCCCGGGAATTCACCCCTCCACTTT
size: many
V: TRBV6-4
D: .
J: TRBJ1-6

CDR3: CASSLQETQPQHF
DNA: TGTGCCAGCAGCTTACAGGAGACACAGCCCCAGCATTTT
size: many
V: TRBV7-8
D: .
J: TRBJ1-5

CDR3: CASSLGDGEAFF
DNA: TGTGCCAGCAGCCTTGGAGACGGGGAAGCTTTCTTT
size: few
V: TRBV3-1
D: .
J: TRBJ1-1

CDR3: CASSYLEVGGAFF
DNA: TGTGCCAGCAGTTACCTAGAGGTGGGGGGAGCTTTCTTT
size: many
V: TRBV6-6
D: .
J: TRBJ1-1

CDR3: CASSPPGEGAKNIQYF
DNA: TGTGCCAGCAGCCCCCCGGGAGAGGGGGCCAAAAACATTCAGTACTTC
size: .
V: TRBV7-9
D: .
J: TRBJ2-4

CDR3: CAGATFYGYTF
DNA: TGTGCCGGCGCAACGTTCTATGGCTACACCTTC
size: many
V: TRBV11-3
D: .
J: TRBJ1-2

CDR3: CASSVGNSNQPQHF
DNA: TGTGCCAGCAGCGTAGGGAATAGCAATCAGCCCCAGCATTTT
size: few
V: TRBV9
D: .
J: TRBJ1-5

CDR3: CASSTGGANVLTF
DNA: TGTGCCAGCAGCACCGGTGGGGCCAACGTCCTGACTTTC
size: .
V: TRBV7-3
D: .
J: TRBJ2-6

CDR3: CASRHVLSGANVLTF
DNA: TGTGCCAGCAGACACGTCCTCTCTGGGGCCAACGTCCTGACTTTC
size: few
V: TRBV12-3/TRBV12-4
D: .
J: TRBJ2-6

CDR3: CASSLQLAGNEQFF
DNA: TGTGCCAGCAGCTTGCAGCTAGCGGGAAATGAGCAGTTCTTC
size: .
V: TRBV5-5
D: TRBD2
J: TRBJ2-1

CDR3: CASSRGPATGDTF
DNA: TGCGCCAGCAGCCGAGGCCCCGCGACAGGTGACACCTTC
size: few
V: TRBV4-1
D: .
J: TRBJ1-2

CDR3: CASSRQHHEQFF
DNA: TGTGCCAGCAGCCGCCAACACCATGAGCAGTTCTTC
size: .
V: TRBV4-2
D: .
J: TRBJ2-1

CDR3: CASSPRDGSFGTGELFF
DNA: TGTGCCAGCAGCCCCCGGGACGGATCTTTCGGCACCGGGGAGCTGTTTTTT
size: .
V: TRBV7-2
D: .
J: TRBJ2-2

CDR3: CASSGTGQETQYF
DNA: TGTGCCAGCAGTGGAACGGGACAAGAGACCCAGTACTTC
size: many
V: TRBV28
D: .
J: TRBJ2-5

CDR3: CASNQGGAGQPQHF
DNA: TGTGCCAGCAATCAGGGGGGCGCGGGCCAGCCCCAGCATTTT
size: many
V: TRBV2
D: TRBD1
J: TRBJ1-5

CDR3: CSATDYGGPSEQYF
DNA: TGCAGTGCTACGGACTACGGGGGGCCCTCCGAGCAGTACTTC
size: .
V: TRBV20-1
D: .
J: TRBJ2-7

CDR3: CASSEGDDTGELFF
DNA: TGTGCCAGCAGTGAAGGGGACGACACCGGGGAGCTGTTTTTT
size: few
V: TRBV6-4
D: .
J: TRBJ2-2

CDR3: CASSYSSEAFF
DNA: TGTGCCAGCAGCTATAGTTCTGAAGCTTTCTTT
size: many
V: TRBV11-1
D: .
J: TRBJ1-1